One and the same sample provided the 30 T cell receptor beta chains below, sequenced in a study of T cells of healthy individuals. Each CDR3 protein is one row after TCRdb ran MiXCR on the 5' RACE reads. The data hold 55,000 to 65,000 distinct CDR3 sequences, with about 16% observed a single time. Receptor source: a human donor in good health.

The chain combines TRBV7-2 with TRBJ1-4; tentatively, D is TRBD1 (5 bases). CDR1 is SGHTA, CDR2 FQGNSA, per germline. Deletions cut 1 base from V and 8 bases from J, with 8 bases between. The CDR3 length is 13 residues. The CDR3 DNA sequence: TGTGCCAGCAGCTTAGTAAGGGGCGAAAAACTGTTTTTT. It yields the protein CASSLVRGEKLFF.

This clonotype was seen more than once but under ten times. The chain uses TRBV6-5 and TRBJ1-6, with 8 bases matching TRBD1. V shed 6 bases and J 0 bases; nucleotides not matched to a gene: 1. CDR1 is MNHEY and CDR2 is SVGAGI in the germline V gene. The CDR3 spans 15 residues. CDR3 loop: CASRTGGSYNSPLHF. CDR3 sequence (DNA): TGTGCCAGCAGAACAGGGGGCTCCTATAATTCACCCCTCCACTTT.

V and J are TRBV7-2 and TRBJ2-7; no reliable D call. The CDR3 has 12 residues. Germline assignment: CDR1 SGHTA and CDR2 FQGNSA. With 1 base removed from V and 4 bases from J, the gap between germline ends came to 5 bases. CDR3 loop: CASSLVRYEQYF. The CDR3 region has the DNA TGTGCCAGCAGCTTAGTTCGGTACGAGCAGTACTTC.

J is TRBJ1-4 and V is TRBV7-9; D remains unclear. Germline V gene lookup returns CDR1 SEHNR and CDR2 FQNEAQ (reference sequence). V lost 5 bases and J 11 bases, leaving 18 bases between the germline ends. This CDR3 comprises 14 residues. The CDR3 coding sequence is TGTGCCAGCAGCCCGCGGTGGGCTGAAGAGAAACTGTTTTTT. Translated, it gives CASSPRWAEEKLFF.

The chain couples TRBV20-1 to TRBJ2-7; no reliable D call. The length of the CDR3 is 14 residues. The V gene lost 3 bases and the J gene lost 3 bases, with 15 bases spanning the gap. The germline CDR1 and CDR2 sequences are DFQATT and SNEGSKA (reference sequence). The CDR3 loop reads CSARAVTVDYEQYF. In nucleotides, the CDR3 is TGCAGTGCTAGGGCGGTGACGGTAGACTACGAGCAGTACTTC.

V gene TRBV9 combines with J gene TRBJ2-7; D is perhaps TRBD1 (5 bases). The CDR3 totals 13 residues. Germline V CDR1 and CDR2: SGDLS, YYNGEE. The V gene lost 3 bases and the J gene lost 3 bases, with 10 bases spanning the gap. The DNA for the CDR3 is TGTGCCAGCAGCGCGGACACCAACTACGAGCAGTACTTC. It encodes CASSADTNYEQYF.

This clonotype was counted at least ten times. This chain connects TRBV29-1 to TRBJ1-2; no clear D gene. This CDR3 comprises 11 residues. Germline lookup yields CDR1 SQVTM and CDR2 ANQGSEA. V was pared by 6 bases and J by 3 bases, with 8 bases between. The CDR3 loop is CSVSIDYGYTF. The DNA of the CDR3 is TGCAGCGTATCGATCGACTATGGCTACACCTTC. Drawing the rest from reference TRBV29-1 and TRBJ1-2, the complete variable domain is SAVISQKPSRDICQRGTSLTIQCQVDSQVTMMFWYRQQPGQSLTLIATANQGSEATYESGFVIDKFPISRPNLTFSTLTVSNMSPEDSSIYLCSVSIDYGYTFGSGTRLTVV.

In its sample, this clonotype was seen a few times. The V gene is TRBV6-1, the J gene TRBJ1-2; TRBD1 might be the D (6 bases). Between the trimmed V and J ends, which lost 7 bases and 2 bases, there was a span of 14 bases. Germline V gene data show CDR1 as MNHNS and CDR2 as SASEGT. This CDR3 region has 14 residues. Written as DNA, the CDR3 is TGTGCCAGCATTACGAGGACAGAAAACTATGGCTACACCTTC. Translating it yields CASITRTENYGYTF.

This clonotype was counted between two and nine times. The chain combines TRBV4-1 with TRBJ2-1; 8 nucleotides match TRBD2. The CDR3 runs to 16 residues. CDR1 and CDR2 from the germline V gene are MGHRA and YSYEKL. V trimming: 1 base; J trimming: 7 bases; junction bases outside the gene matches: 9. CDR3 protein: CASSQVLAEYGNEQFF. The CDR3 region has the DNA TGCGCCAGCAGCCAAGTACTAGCGGAGTACGGGAATGAGCAGTTCTTC.

The chain is built from TRBV9 and TRBJ2-7, with TRBD2 matching 12 bases. The CDR3 runs to 15 residues. CDR1 and CDR2 from the germline V gene are SGDLS and YYNGEE. With V trimmed by 2 bases and J by 6 bases, 6 bases remained unmatched. In DNA form, the CDR3 reads TGTGCCAGCAGCGTGACTAGCGGGGGCCCCAGCGAGCAGTACTTC. Its translation: CASSVTSGGPSEQYF.

The J gene is TRBJ2-5, the V gene TRBV28, with D tentatively TRBD1 (6 bases). The CDR3 is 15 amino acids. V was shortened by 7 bases and J by 3 bases, with 18 bases between the two germline ends. Germline-derived CDR1 and CDR2 are MDHEN and SYDVKM. CDR3 DNA: TGTGCCAGCAACACCTCAGGGACACGAAAAGAGACCCAGTACTTC. It encodes CASNTSGTRKETQYF.

The sample holds many counts of this clonotype. The rearrangement uses TRBV6-1 and TRBJ2-1, with a weak D call TRBD2 (5 bases). In germline, CDR1 is MNHNS, CDR2 SASEGT. This CDR3 spans 14 amino acids. V lost 2 bases and J lost 6, with 11 bases in between. The CDR3 sequence: CASSELGSANEQFF. In DNA, the CDR3 is TGTGCCAGCAGTGAATTGGGTAGCGCCAATGAGCAGTTCTTC.

This chain connects TRBV15 to TRBJ1-2; TRBD1 might be the D (5 bases). Trimming shortened V by 3 bases and J by 8 bases, and 13 bases separated the two germline ends. CDR1 and CDR2 from the germline V gene are LNHNV and YYDKDF (reference sequence). This CDR3 is built from 13 residues. Here the CDR3 reads CATSSRRDSGYTF. The CDR3 DNA follows: TGTGCCACCAGCAGCCGAAGGGACTCCGGCTACACCTTC.

This clonotype was seen only a few times. The V gene is TRBV20-1, the J gene TRBJ2-3, with 7 nucleotides matching TRBD2. Germline CDR1 and CDR2: DFQATT and SNEGSKA (reference sequence). The ends lost 3 bases at V and 2 bases at J; junction bases unmatched: 8. This CDR3 is 15 amino acids long. CDR3 bases: TGCAGTGCTAGCAGGGACTACGAAAACACAGATACGCAGTATTTT. This encodes CSASRDYENTDTQYF.

The gene calls are TRBV6-6 and TRBJ2-2; TRBD2 aligns across 12 bases. V lost 7 bases, J lost 4 bases, and 7 bases stayed unmatched. Germline CDR1 reads MNHNY; CDR2 reads SVGAGI (reference sequence). The CDR3 spans 16 residues. CDR3 in DNA: TGTGCCAGCAAAGGACTAGCGGGGTGGGGCACCGGGGAGCTGTTTTTT. Translated, it gives CASKGLAGWGTGELFF.

The chain combines TRBV15 with TRBJ1-5; D is ambiguous. The CDR3 covers 13 residues. V lost 6 bases to trimming and J lost 3 bases, with 9 bases between them. Germline values: CDR1 LNHNV, CDR2 YYDKDF (reference sequence). The CDR3 DNA is TGTGCCACCAGGAGGCAGGACAATCAGCCCCAGCATTTT. Amino acid sequence: CATRRQDNQPQHF.

This clonotype came up once. V and J are TRBV18 and TRBJ2-1; a weak D match, TRBD2 (6 bases). Germline V CDR1 and CDR2: KGHSH, LQKENI. With 6 bases removed from V and 0 bases from J, the gap between germline ends came to 9 bases. The CDR3 has 14 amino acids. The CDR3 bases are TGTGCCAGCTCGCAGACTAGCTCCTACAATGAGCAGTTCTTC. Protein product: CASSQTSSYNEQFF. Filled out from reference TRBV18 and TRBJ2-1, the complete variable domain reads NAGVMQNPRHLVRRRGQEARLRCSPMKGHSHVYWYRQLPEEGLKFMVYLQKENIIDESGMPKERFSAEFPKEGPSILRIQQVVRGDSAAYFCASSQTSSYNEQFFGPGTRLTVL.

This clonotype appeared a few times. V usage is TRBV7-9 and J usage is TRBJ2-7; D assignment may be TRBD1 or TRBD2 (5 bases each). This CDR3 region has 15 residues. Germline V gene data show CDR1 as SEHNR and CDR2 as FQNEAQ (reference sequence). Trimming took 4 bases from V and 9 from J, leaving 22 bases between them. In DNA form, the CDR3 reads TGTGCCAGCAGCTCGGTCCGGGACGCCGAAGGAGGGCAGTACTTC. Protein sequence: CASSSVRDAEGGQYF.

Note on this clonotype: One base away lies a much larger clone, so this may be a sequencing read error. The conserved closing phenylalanine or tryptophan is absent in this CDR3, likely reflecting a read error. The gene calls are TRBV4-1 and TRBJ2-3; 7 bases map to TRBD2. This CDR3 contains 16 residues. Germline loops: CDR1 MGHRA, CDR2 YSYEKL. The V segment lost 4 bases and the J segment 3 bases; nucleotides outside the gene matches: 10. CDR3 nucleotide sequence: TGCGCCAGCAGCCCAGGACTAGAACTGAGGACAGATACGCAGTATTCT. The encoded protein is CASSPGLELRTDTQYS.

The chain links TRBV28 to TRBJ1-5; maybe TRBD1 (5 bases). Trimming removed 4 bases at V and 0 bases at J, with 16 bases between. CDR1 is MDHEN and CDR2 is SYDVKM in the germline V gene. The CDR3 consists of 17 residues. CDR3 nucleotides: TGTGCCAGCAGTTCCGGGACTCTCCTTTATAGCAATCAGCCCCAGCATTTT. Translation gives CASSSGTLLYSNQPQHF.

This clonotype was recorded a few times. The rearrangement uses TRBV5-5 and TRBJ1-6; 7 bases map to TRBD1. Trimming took 1 base from V and 7 from J; bases not matched to a gene: 11. Germline V gene data show CDR1 as SGHKS and CDR2 as YYEKEE (reference sequence). The CDR3 runs 17 residues. The CDR3 loop reads CASSLNPAGGLNSPLHF. DNA for the CDR3: TGTGCCAGCAGCTTGAACCCGGCAGGGGGTTTGAATTCACCCCTCCACTTT. Supplemented by reference TRBV5-5 and TRBJ1-6, the full variable domain reads DAGVTQSPTHLIKTRGQQVTLRCSPISGHKSVSWYQQVLGQGPQFIFQYYEKEERGRGNFPDRFSARQFPNYSSELNVNALLLGDSALYLCASSLNPAGGLNSPLHFGNGTRLTVT.

This clonotype was detected ten times or more. The rearrangement uses TRBV24-1 and TRBJ2-2, with a tentative D call TRBD1 (5 bases). V shed 2 bases and J shed 1 base, with 10 bases lying between them. Looked up from germline, CDR1 is KGHDR and CDR2 is SFDVKD. The CDR3 runs to 16 residues. CDR3 loop: CATSDSTRVNTGELFF. As DNA, the CDR3 is TGTGCCACCAGTGATTCCACCAGGGTGAACACCGGGGAGCTGTTTTTT.

Ten or more counts support this clonotype. This rearrangement joins TRBV20-1 to TRBJ1-6; no clear D gene. This CDR3 region has 16 residues. V was trimmed by 0 bases and J by 7 bases, leaving 16 bases between them. Germline-derived CDR1 and CDR2 are DFQATT and SNEGSKA (reference sequence). The DNA of the CDR3 is TGCAGTGCTAGAGATTTCATAGCAGGAGGCAATTCACCCCTCCACTTT. Protein product: CSARDFIAGGNSPLHF.

This clonotype was picked up a small number of times. The chain has TRBV5-1 and TRBJ1-1; no definite D call. V dropped 0 bases and J dropped 4 bases, with 7 bases sitting between them. CDR1 is SGHRS and CDR2 is YFSETQ in the germline V gene. The CDR3 has 13 amino acids. CDR3 DNA: TGCGCCAGCAGCTTGGAGGTGACCACTGAAGCTTTCTTT. This encodes CASSLEVTTEAFF.

The chain recombines TRBV11-1 with TRBJ2-7, with D tentatively TRBD1 (7 bases). The CDR3 runs 11 residues. Trimming removed 5 bases at V and 13 bases at J, with 15 bases between. Germline V lookup: CDR1 SGHAT, CDR2 FQDESV (reference sequence). As DNA, the CDR3 is TGTGCCAGCAGCCGGAGGGACAGCCGCTACTTC. Residues: CASSRRDSRYF.

This clonotype was recorded many times. The chain carries TRBV12-3 or TRBV12-4 and TRBJ1-1; no firm D call. The CDR3 covers 13 residues. V was trimmed by 3 bases and J by 1 base, leaving 6 bases between them. CDR3 loop: CASSFESNTEAFF. DNA for the CDR3: TGTGCCAGCAGTTTTGAATCGAACACTGAAGCTTTCTTT.

Ten or more counts support this clonotype. The rearrangement joins TRBV25-1 to TRBJ2-5; D is uncertain. Trimming pared 5 bases from V and 1 base from J, leaving 5 bases between. The CDR3 has 12 residues. Germline lookup yields CDR1 MGHDK and CDR2 SYGVNS. CDR3 sequence (DNA): TGTGCCAGCAGTCAAATCCAAGAGACCCAGTACTTC. As protein: CASSQIQETQYF.

This clonotype came up many times. The chain employs TRBV29-1 and TRBJ1-2; D may be TRBD1 (5 bases). This CDR3 is built from 11 residues. The V end lost 3 bases, the J end lost 8 bases, and 10 bases lay between the germline ends. From germline, CDR1 is SQVTM and CDR2 ANQGSEA. CDR3 protein: CSVDPGRGYTF. CDR3 sequence (DNA): TGCAGCGTTGACCCAGGGAGGGGCTACACCTTC.

This clonotype was counted at least ten times. V and J are TRBV10-3 and TRBJ1-2, with D perhaps TRBD1 (6 bases). CDR3 length: 12 amino acids. Germline V gives CDR1 ENHRY, CDR2 SYGVKD. Trimming removed 7 bases from V and 4 bases from J, with 10 bases in between. The CDR3 nucleotides are TGTGCCATCACCCTGACAGGCTATGGCTACACCTTC. It yields the protein CAITLTGYGYTF.

The chain uses TRBV7-6 and TRBJ2-3; 8 nucleotides agree with TRBD1. The CDR3 covers 16 residues. Germline V gene sequence: CDR1 SGHVS, CDR2 FNYEAQ. The junction had 6 bases not matched to a gene; V was cut back by 4 bases and J by 0 bases. CDR3 nucleotide sequence: TGTGCCAGCAGCTCCCCAGGGGGCACTAGCACAGATACGCAGTATTTT. Translating gives CASSSPGGTSTDTQYF.